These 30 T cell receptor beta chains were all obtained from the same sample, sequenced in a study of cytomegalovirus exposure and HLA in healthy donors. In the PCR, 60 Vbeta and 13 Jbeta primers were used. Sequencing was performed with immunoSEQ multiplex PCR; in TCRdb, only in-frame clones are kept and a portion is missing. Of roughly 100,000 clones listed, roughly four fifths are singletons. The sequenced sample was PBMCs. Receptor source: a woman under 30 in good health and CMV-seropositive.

The CDR3 sequence is CASSLVASGLSYEQYF. The DNA for the CDR3 is TGTGCCAGCAGCTTAGTTGCTAGCGGGCTCTCCTACGAGCAGTACTTC. The chain uses TRBV7-2 and TRBJ2-7; TRBD2 matches at 8 bases. Germline-derived CDR1 and CDR2 are SGHTA and FQGNSA. V shed 1 base, J shed 0 bases, and the junction held 5 bases outside the gene matches. The CDR3 contains 16 residues.

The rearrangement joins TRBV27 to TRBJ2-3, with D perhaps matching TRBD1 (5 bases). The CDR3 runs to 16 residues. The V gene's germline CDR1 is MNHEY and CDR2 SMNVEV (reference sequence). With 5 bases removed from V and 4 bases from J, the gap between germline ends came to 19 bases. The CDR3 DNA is TGTGCCAGCAGTCGGCAAGGGGTACAAGGCCCAGATACGCAGTATTTT. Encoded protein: CASSRQGVQGPDTQYF.

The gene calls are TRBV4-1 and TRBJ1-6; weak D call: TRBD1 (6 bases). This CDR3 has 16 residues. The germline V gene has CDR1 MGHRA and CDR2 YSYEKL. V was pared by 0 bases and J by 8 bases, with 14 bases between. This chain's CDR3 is CASSQEWDSGDSPLHF. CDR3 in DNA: TGCGCCAGCAGCCAAGAATGGGATTCAGGGGATTCACCCCTCCACTTT.

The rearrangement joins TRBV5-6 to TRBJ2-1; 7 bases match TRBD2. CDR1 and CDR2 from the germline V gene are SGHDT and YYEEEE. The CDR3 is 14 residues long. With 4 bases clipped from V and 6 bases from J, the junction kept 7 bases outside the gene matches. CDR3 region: CASSHGGGSNEQFF. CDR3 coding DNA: TGTGCCAGCAGCCACGGGGGAGGGAGCAATGAGCAGTTCTTC. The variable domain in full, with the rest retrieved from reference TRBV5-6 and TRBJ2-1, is DAGVTQSPTHLIKTRGQQVTLRCSPKSGHDTVSWYQQALGQGPQFIFQYYEEEERQRGNFPDRFSGHQFPNYSSELNVNALLLGDSALYLCASSHGGGSNEQFFGPGTRLTVL.

The CDR3 region has the DNA TGTGCCAGTGGGACTCTGACTAGTTTTCAGTTCTTC. Its translation: CASGTLTSFQFF. The rearrangement joins TRBV19 to TRBJ2-1; tentative D call: TRBD2 (6 bases). The V gene's germline CDR1 is LNHDA and CDR2 SQIVND (reference sequence). The CDR3 length is 12 residues. V lost 8 bases and J lost 13, with 18 bases in between.

Here the CDR3 reads CASGFAFSYEQYF. DNA of the CDR3: TGTGCTAGTGGTTTTGCGTTTTCCTACGAGCAGTACTTC. This chain joins TRBV12-5 and TRBJ2-7; D unresolved. Trimming cost V 3 bases and J 1 base, with 7 bases left between them. The CDR3 is 13 amino acids. Germline CDR1 and CDR2: LGHNT and FRNRAP.

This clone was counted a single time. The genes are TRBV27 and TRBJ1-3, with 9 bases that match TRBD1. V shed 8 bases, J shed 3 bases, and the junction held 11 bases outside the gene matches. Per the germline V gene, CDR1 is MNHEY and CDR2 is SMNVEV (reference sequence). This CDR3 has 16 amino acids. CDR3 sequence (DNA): TGTGCCAGCGGCCCTTCCACAGGGGGCCTTGGAAACACCATATATTTT. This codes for CASGPSTGGLGNTIYF.

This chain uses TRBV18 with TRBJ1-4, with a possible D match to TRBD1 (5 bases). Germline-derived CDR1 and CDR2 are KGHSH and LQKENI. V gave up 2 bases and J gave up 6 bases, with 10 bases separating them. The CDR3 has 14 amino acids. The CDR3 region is CASSPKPGDEKLFF. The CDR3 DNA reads TGTGCCAGCTCACCAAAGCCGGGGGATGAAAAACTGTTTTTT.

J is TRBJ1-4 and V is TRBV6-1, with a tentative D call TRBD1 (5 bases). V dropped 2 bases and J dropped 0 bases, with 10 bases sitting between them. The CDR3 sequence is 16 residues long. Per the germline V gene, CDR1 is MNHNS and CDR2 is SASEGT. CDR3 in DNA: TGTGCCAGCAGTGAATGGCAGGGCGCAACTAATGAAAAACTGTTTTTT. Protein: CASSEWQGATNEKLFF.

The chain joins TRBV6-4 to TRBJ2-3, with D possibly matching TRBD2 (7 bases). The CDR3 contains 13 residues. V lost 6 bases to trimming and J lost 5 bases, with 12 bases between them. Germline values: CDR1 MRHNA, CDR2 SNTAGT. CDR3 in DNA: TGTGCCAGCAGGGGGGGGCCCGAAGATACGCAGTATTTT. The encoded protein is CASRGGPEDTQYF.

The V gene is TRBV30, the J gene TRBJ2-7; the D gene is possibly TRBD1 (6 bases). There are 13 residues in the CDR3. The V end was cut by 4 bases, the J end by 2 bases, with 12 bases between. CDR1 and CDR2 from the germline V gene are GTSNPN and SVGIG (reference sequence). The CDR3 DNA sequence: TGTGCCTGGAACAGGGATGGGGCCTACGAGCAGTACTTC. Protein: CAWNRDGAYEQYF.

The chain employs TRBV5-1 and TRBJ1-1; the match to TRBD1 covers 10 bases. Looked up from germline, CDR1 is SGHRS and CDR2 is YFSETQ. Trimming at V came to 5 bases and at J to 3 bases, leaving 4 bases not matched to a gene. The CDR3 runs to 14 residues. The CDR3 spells CASSKGTGDTEAFF. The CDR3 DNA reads TGCGCCAGCAGTAAAGGGACAGGGGACACTGAAGCTTTCTTT. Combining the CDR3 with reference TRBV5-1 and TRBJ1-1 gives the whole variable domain KAGVTQTPRYLIKTRGQQVTLSCSPISGHRSVSWYQQTPGQGLQFLFEYFSETQRNKGNFPGRFSGRQFSNSRSEMNVSTLELGDSALYLCASSKGTGDTEAFFGQGTRLTVV.

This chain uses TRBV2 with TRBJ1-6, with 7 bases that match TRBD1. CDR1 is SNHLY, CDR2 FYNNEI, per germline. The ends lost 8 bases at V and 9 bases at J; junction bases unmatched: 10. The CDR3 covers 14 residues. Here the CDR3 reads CASVGGSVSSPLHF. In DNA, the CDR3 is TGTGCCAGCGTAGGGGGCAGTGTGTCTTCACCCCTCCACTTT.

CDR3 sequence (DNA): TGTGCCAGCAGCTTGGTAGGACGGGAAAGGAACTATGGCTACACCTTC. Encoded protein: CASSLVGRERNYGYTF. The rearrangement joins TRBV5-6 to TRBJ1-2; D is uncertain. The CDR3 consists of 16 residues. V lost 0 bases and J 2 bases, leaving 14 bases between the germline ends. Germline CDR1 reads SGHDT; CDR2 reads YYEEEE.

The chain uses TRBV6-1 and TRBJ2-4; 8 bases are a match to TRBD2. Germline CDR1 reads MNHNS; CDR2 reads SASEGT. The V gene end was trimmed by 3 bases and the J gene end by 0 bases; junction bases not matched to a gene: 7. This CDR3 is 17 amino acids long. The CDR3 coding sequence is TGTGCCAGCAGTGAGGGGCCAGCGGGGGCAGCCAAAAACATTCAGTACTTC. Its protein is CASSEGPAGAAKNIQYF.

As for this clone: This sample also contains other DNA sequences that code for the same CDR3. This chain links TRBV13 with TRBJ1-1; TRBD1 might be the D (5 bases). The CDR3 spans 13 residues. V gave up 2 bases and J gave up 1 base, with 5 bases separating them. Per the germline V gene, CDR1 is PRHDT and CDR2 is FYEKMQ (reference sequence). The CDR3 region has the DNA TGTGCCAGCAGCTTAAGGGGGAACACTGAAGCTTTCTTT. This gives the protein CASSLRGNTEAFF.

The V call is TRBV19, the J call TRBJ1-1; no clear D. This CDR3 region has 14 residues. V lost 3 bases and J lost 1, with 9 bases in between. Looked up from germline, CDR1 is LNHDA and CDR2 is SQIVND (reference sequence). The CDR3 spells CASSIEDQNTEAFF. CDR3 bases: TGTGCCAGTAGTATCGAGGATCAGAACACTGAAGCTTTCTTT.

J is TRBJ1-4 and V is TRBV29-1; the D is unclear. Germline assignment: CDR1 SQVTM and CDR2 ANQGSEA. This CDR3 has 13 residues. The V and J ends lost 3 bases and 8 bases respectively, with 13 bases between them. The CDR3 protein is CSVDGSGYEKLFF. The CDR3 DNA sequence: TGCAGCGTTGATGGGAGTGGATACGAAAAACTGTTTTTT.

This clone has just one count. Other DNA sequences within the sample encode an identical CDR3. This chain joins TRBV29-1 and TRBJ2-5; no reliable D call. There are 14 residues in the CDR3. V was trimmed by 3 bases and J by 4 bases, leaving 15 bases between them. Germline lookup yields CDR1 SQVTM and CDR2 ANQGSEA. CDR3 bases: TGCAGCGTTGAGGCTAAGCTTTCGGGAGAGACCCAGTACTTC. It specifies CSVEAKLSGETQYF.

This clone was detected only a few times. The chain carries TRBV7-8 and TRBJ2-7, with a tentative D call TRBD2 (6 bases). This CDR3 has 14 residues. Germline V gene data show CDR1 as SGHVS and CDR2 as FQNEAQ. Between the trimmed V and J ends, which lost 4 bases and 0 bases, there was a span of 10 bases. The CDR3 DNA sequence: TGTGCCAGCAGCTCGGACGGGAGCTCCTACGAGCAGTACTTC. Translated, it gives CASSSDGSSYEQYF.

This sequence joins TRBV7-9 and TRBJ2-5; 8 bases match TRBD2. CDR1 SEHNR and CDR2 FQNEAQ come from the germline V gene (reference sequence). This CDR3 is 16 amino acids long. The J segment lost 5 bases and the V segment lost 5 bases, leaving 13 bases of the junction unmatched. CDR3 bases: TGTGCCAGCAGCCCCCTAAGGCTACGCGGGGGGGAGACCCAGTACTTC. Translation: CASSPLRLRGGETQYF.

The CDR3 protein is CASGPTRGRAFF. CDR3 DNA sequence: TGTGCCAGCGGGCCCACCAGGGGGAGGGCTTTCTTT. This chain connects TRBV27 to TRBJ1-1, with 7 bases that match TRBD1. The CDR3 has 12 amino acids. The junction had 11 bases not matched to a gene; V was cut back by 8 bases and J by 11 bases. Germline V gene sequence: CDR1 MNHEY, CDR2 SMNVEV (reference sequence).

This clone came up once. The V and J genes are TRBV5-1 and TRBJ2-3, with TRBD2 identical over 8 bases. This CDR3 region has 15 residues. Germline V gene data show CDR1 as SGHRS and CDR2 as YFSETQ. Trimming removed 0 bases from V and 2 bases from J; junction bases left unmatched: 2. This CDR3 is CASSLVAGTTDTQYF. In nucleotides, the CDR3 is TGCGCCAGCAGCTTGGTAGCGGGGACCACAGATACGCAGTATTTT.

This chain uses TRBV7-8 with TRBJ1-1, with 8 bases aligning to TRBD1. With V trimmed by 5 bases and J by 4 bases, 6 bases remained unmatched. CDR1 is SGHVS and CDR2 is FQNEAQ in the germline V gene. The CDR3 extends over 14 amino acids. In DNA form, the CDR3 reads TGTGCCAGCAGCCCGAGACAGGGGAGCACTGAAGCTTTCTTT. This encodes CASSPRQGSTEAFF.

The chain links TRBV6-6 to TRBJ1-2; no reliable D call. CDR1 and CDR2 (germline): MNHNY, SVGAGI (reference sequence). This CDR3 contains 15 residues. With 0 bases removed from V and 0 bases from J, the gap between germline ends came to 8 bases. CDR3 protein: CASSYSGLTNYGYTF. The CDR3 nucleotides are TGTGCCAGCAGTTACTCGGGCCTTACTAACTATGGCTACACCTTC.

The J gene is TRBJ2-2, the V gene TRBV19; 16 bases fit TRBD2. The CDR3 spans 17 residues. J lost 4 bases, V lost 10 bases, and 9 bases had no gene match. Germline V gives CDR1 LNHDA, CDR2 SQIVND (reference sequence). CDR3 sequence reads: CATRTGTSGGATGELFF. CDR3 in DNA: TGTGCCACTCGAACCGGGACTAGCGGGGGGGCCACCGGGGAGCTGTTTTTT.

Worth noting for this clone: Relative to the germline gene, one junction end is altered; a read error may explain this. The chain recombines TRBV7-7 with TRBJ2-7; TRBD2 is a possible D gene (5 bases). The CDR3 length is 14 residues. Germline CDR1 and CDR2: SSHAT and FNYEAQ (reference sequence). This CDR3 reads CASSPLNGGGEQYF. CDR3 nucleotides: TGTGCTAGCAGCCCACTGAACGGAGGCGGCGAGCAGTACTTC.

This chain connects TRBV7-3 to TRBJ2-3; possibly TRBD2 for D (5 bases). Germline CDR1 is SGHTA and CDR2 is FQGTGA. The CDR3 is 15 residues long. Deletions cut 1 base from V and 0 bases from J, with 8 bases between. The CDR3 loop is CASSLMGGSTDTQYF. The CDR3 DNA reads TGTGCCAGCAGCTTAATGGGCGGGAGCACAGATACGCAGTATTTT.

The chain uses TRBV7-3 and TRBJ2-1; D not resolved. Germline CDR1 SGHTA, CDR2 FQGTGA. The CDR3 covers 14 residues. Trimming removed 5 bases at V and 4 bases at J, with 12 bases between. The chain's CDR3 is CASSPVGDYNEQFF. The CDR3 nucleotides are TGTGCCAGCAGCCCGGTGGGCGATTACAATGAGCAGTTCTTC.

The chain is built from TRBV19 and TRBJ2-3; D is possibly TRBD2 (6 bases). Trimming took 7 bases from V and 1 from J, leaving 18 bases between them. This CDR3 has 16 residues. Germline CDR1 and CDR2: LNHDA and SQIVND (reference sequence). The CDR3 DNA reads TGTGCCAGTAATCCCCTTGGAGGGCTTCGCACAGATACGCAGTATTTT. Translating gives CASNPLGGLRTDTQYF. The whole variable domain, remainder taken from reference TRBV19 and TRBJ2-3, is DGGITQSPKYLFRKEGQNVTLSCEQNLNHDAMYWYRQDPGQGLRLIYYSQIVNDFQKGDIAEGYSVSREKKESFPLTVTSAQKNPTAFYLCASNPLGGLRTDTQYFGPGTRLTVL.